Below are 5 T cell receptor beta chains sequenced from a single sample in a study of OX40 agonist ivuxolimab in advanced cancers. Profiled with immunoSEQ multiplex PCR; TCRdb holds only in-frame clones, not every one. Among around 14,000 clones listed, roughly 75% were seen once. Sequenced here: CD4+ or CD8+ T cells sorted from blood, sampled in a trial of the OX40 agonist ivuxolimab. These receptors were taken from an adult with an advanced solid tumor such as melanoma, head and neck, liver or kidney cancer.

V gene TRBV7-6 combines with J gene TRBJ2-3; D not certain. This CDR3 is 14 amino acids long. V lost 0 bases, J lost 2 bases, and 6 bases lay in between. The germline V gene has CDR1 SGHVS and CDR2 FNYEAQ. In nucleotides, the CDR3 is TGTGCCAGCAGCTTAGCGGAGTTCACAGATACGCAGTATTTT. This gives the protein CASSLAEFTDTQYF.

The V call is TRBV27, the J call TRBJ2-5; D might be TRBD1 (6 bases). The V gene lost 2 bases and the J gene lost 11 bases, with 27 bases spanning the gap. The germline gives CDR1 MNHEY, CDR2 SMNVEV (reference sequence). This CDR3 is built from 17 residues. The CDR3 sequence is CASSLDGARGYLGEQYF. In nucleotides, the CDR3 is TGTGCCAGCAGTTTAGATGGGGCCAGGGGATATCTCGGGGAGCAGTACTTC.

The chain uses TRBV10-3 and TRBJ2-1; 8 positions match TRBD2. CDR1 is ENHRY, CDR2 SYGVKD, per germline. Losses at the gene ends were 9 bases for V and 1 base for J; bases not matched to a gene: 5. There are 14 residues in the CDR3. CDR3 amino acids: CAMKERESYNEQFF. The CDR3 DNA sequence: TGTGCCATGAAAGAGCGGGAGTCCTACAATGAGCAGTTCTTC.

This clone was seen more than once but under ten times. The genes are TRBV27 and TRBJ2-1; the match to TRBD2 covers 12 bases. There are 15 residues in the CDR3. CDR1 is MNHEY, CDR2 SMNVEV, per germline (reference sequence). Germline trimming cut 7 bases from V and 12 bases from J; bases unmatched to any gene: 13. CDR3 sequence reads: CASTTSSGRAWGQFF. The CDR3 DNA follows: TGTGCCAGCACCACATCTAGCGGGAGGGCCTGGGGGCAGTTCTTC.

In this sample, this clone turned up a few times. The chain couples TRBV28 to TRBJ2-5; 7 bases are shared with TRBD1. Germline trimming cut 6 bases from V and 2 bases from J; bases unmatched to any gene: 18. Germline lookup yields CDR1 MDHEN and CDR2 SYDVKM. This CDR3 is built from 18 residues. The CDR3 spells CASSHNFPRQGEQETQYF. The CDR3 DNA sequence: TGTGCCAGCAGCCATAATTTTCCGAGACAGGGAGAGCAAGAGACCCAGTACTTC.